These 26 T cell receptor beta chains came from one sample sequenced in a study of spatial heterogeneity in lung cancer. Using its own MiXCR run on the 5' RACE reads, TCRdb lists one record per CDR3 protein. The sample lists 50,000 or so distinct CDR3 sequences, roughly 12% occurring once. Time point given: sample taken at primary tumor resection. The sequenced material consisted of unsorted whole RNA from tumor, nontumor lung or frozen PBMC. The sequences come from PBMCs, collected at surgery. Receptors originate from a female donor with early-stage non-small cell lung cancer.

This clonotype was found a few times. The CDR3 loop is CASSYVVHQETQYF. DNA of the CDR3: TGTGCCAGTAGTTATGTGGTCCATCAAGAGACCCAGTACTTC. The V and J genes are TRBV19 and TRBJ2-5; unclear D gene. The V end lost 5 bases, the J end lost 2 bases, and 12 bases lay between the germline ends. The CDR3 runs to 14 residues. Germline values: CDR1 LNHDA, CDR2 SQIVND (reference sequence).

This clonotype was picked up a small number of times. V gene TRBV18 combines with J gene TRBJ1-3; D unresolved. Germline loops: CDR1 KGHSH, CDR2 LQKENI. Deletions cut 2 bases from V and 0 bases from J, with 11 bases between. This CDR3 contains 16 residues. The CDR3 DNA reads TGTGCCAGCTCACCATCGTACAGCCGCTCTGGAAACACCATATATTTT. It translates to CASSPSYSRSGNTIYF.

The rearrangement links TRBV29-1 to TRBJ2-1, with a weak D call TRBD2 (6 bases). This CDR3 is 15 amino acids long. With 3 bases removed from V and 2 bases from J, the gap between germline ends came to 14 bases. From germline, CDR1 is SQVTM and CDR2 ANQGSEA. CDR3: CSVERDLPPYNEQFF. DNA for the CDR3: TGCAGCGTTGAGCGGGACCTCCCCCCCTACAATGAGCAGTTCTTC.

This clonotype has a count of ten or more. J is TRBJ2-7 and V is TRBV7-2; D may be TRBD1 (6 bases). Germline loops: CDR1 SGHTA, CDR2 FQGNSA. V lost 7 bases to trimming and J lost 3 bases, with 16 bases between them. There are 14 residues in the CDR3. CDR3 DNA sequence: TGTGCCAGCACCCCCCCAGGGGTTGTCTACGAGCAGTACTTC. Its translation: CASTPPGVVYEQYF. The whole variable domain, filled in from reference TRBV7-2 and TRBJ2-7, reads GAGVSQSPSNKVTEKGKDVELRCDPISGHTALYWYRQSLGQGLEFLIYFQGNSAPDKSGLPSDRFSAERTGGSVSTLTIQRTQQEDSAVYLCASTPPGVVYEQYFGPGTRLTVT.

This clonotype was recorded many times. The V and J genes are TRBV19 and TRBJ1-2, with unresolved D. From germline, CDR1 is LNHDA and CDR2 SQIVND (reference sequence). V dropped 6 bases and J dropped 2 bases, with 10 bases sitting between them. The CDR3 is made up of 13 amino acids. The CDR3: CASSATRNYGYTF. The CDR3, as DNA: TGTGCCAGTAGCGCCACTCGCAACTATGGCTACACCTTC.

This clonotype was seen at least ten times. Here the CDR3 reads CASSRTGVGNTIYF. CDR3 nucleotide sequence: TGTGCCAGCAGCCGGACAGGGGTTGGAAACACCATATATTTT. This chain uses TRBV6-5 with TRBJ1-3; 9 nucleotides agree with TRBD1. J gave up 3 bases and V 6 bases, and 3 bases lay outside the gene matches. The CDR3 is made up of 14 amino acids. CDR1 MNHEY and CDR2 SVGAGI come from the germline V gene.

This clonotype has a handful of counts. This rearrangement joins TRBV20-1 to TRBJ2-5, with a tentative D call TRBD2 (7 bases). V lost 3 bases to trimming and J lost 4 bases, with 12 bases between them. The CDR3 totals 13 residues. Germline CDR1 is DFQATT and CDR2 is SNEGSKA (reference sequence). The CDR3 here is CSARHRGGETQYF. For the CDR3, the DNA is TGCAGTGCTAGGCATAGGGGGGGAGAGACCCAGTACTTC.

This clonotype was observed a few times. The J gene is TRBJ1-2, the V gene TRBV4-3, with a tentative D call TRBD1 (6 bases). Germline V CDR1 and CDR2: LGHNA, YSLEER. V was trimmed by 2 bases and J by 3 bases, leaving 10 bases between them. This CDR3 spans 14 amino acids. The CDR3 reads CASSQQTGDYGYTF. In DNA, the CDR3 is TGCGCCAGCAGCCAACAGACAGGAGACTATGGCTACACCTTC.

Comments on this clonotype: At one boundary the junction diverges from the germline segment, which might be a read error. CDR3 amino acids: CASSQDRAAYGDTF. CDR3 nucleotide sequence: TGTGCCAGCAGCCAGGACAGGGCTGCCTATGGCGACACCTTC. V is TRBV4-2 and J is TRBJ1-2; 8 bases align to TRBD1. Germline values: CDR1 LGHNA, CDR2 YNFKEQ. The CDR3 consists of 14 residues.

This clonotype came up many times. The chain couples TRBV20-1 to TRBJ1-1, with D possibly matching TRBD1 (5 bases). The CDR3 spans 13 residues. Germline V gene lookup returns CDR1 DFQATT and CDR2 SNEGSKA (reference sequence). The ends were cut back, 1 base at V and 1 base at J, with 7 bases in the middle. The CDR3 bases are TGCAGTGCTAGAGGACAGTCGAACACTGAAGCTTTCTTT. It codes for CSARGQSNTEAFF.

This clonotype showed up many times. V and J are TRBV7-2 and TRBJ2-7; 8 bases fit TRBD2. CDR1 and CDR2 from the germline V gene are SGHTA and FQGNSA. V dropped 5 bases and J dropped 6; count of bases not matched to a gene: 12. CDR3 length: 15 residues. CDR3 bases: TGTGCCAGCAGCAGAATCGGGGGGGCTGCTGGCGAGCAGTACTTC. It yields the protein CASSRIGGAAGEQYF.

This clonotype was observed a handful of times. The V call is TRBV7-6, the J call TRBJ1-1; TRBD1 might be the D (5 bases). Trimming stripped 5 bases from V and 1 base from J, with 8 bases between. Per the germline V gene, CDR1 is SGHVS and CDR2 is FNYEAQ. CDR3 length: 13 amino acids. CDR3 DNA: TGTGCCAGCAGCATCGGACAGAACACTGAAGCTTTCTTT. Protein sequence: CASSIGQNTEAFF.

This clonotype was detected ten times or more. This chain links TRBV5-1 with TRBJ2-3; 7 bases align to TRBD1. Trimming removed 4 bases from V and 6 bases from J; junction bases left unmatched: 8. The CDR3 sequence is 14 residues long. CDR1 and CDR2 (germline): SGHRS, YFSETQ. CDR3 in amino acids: CASSLDRLPDTQYF. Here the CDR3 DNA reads TGCGCCAGCAGCCTGGACAGGCTTCCGGATACGCAGTATTTT.

DNA for the CDR3: TGTGCCAGCAGCTTAGGGGACAGGGGGCGAAGAGATACGCAGTATTTT. It specifies CASSLGDRGRRDTQYF. J is TRBJ2-3 and V is TRBV7-9; 12 positions agree with TRBD1. The CDR3 loop spans 16 amino acids. The ends lost 1 base at V and 5 bases at J; junction bases unmatched: 4. The germline V gene encodes CDR1 SEHNR and CDR2 FQNEAQ (reference sequence).

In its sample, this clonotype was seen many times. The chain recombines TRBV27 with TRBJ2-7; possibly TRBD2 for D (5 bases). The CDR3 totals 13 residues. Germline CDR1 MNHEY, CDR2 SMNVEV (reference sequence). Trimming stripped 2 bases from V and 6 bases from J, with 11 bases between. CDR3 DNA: TGTGCCAGCAGTTTAAATGGAGGTGGCGAGCAGTACTTC. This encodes CASSLNGGGEQYF.

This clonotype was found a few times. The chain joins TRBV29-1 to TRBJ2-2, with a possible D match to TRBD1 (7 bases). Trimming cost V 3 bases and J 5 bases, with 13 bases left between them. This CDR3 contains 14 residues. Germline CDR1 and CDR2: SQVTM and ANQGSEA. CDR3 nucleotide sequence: TGCAGCGTTGAGGCAGGGGGGCTTACCGGGGAGCTGTTTTTT. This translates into CSVEAGGLTGELFF.

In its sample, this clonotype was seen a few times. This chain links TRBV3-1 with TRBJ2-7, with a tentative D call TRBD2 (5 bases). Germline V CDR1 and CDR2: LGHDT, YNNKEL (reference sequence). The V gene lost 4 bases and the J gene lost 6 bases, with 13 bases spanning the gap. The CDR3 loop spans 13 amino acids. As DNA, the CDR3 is TGTGCCAGCAGCCGCGGATTGGGGAGCGAGCAGTACTTC. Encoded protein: CASSRGLGSEQYF.

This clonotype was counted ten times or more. CDR3 loop: CASSETSGGTDTQYF. The CDR3 region has the DNA TGTGCCAGCAGTGAGACTAGCGGGGGCACAGATACGCAGTATTTT. The chain links TRBV6-4 to TRBJ2-3; 11 bases agree with TRBD2. The CDR3 runs 15 residues. J was trimmed by 1 base and V by 3 bases; bases with no gene match: 0. The germline gives CDR1 MRHNA, CDR2 SNTAGT.

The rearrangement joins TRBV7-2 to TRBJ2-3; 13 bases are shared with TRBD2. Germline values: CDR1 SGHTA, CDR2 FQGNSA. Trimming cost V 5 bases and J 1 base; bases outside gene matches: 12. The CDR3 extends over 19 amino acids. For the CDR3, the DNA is TGTGCCAGCAGCCCTAGGGGGGGGACTAGCGGGGCCCGCACAGATACGCAGTATTTT. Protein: CASSPRGGTSGARTDTQYF. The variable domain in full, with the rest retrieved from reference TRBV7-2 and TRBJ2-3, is GAGVSQSPSNKVTEKGKDVELRCDPISGHTALYWYRQSLGQGLEFLIYFQGNSAPDKSGLPSDRFSAERTGGSVSTLTIQRTQQEDSAVYLCASSPRGGTSGARTDTQYFGPGTRLTVL.

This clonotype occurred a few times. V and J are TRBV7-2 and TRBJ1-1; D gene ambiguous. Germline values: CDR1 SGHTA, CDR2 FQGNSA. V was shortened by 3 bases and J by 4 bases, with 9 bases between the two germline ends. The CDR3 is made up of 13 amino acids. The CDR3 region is CASSFQEGTEAFF. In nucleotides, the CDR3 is TGTGCCAGCAGCTTTCAAGAGGGCACTGAAGCTTTCTTT.

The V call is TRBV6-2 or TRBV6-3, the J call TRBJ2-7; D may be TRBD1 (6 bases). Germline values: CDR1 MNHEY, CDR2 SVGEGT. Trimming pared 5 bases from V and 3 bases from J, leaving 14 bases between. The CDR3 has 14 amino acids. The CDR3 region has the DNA TGTGCCAGCAGTCATCTTCAAGGGGGCTACGAGCAGTACTTC. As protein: CASSHLQGGYEQYF.

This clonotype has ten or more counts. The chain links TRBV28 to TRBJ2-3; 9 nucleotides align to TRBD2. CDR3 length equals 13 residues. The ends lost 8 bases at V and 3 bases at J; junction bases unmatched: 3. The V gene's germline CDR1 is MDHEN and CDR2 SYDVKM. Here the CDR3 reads CASARGGTDTQYF. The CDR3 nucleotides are TGTGCCAGCGCGCGGGGGGGTACAGATACGCAGTATTTT. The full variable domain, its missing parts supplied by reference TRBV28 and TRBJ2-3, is DVKVTQSSRYLVKRTGEKVFLECVQDMDHENMFWYRQDPGLGLRLIYFSYDVKMKEKGDIPEGYSVSREKKERFSLILESASTNQTSMYLCASARGGTDTQYFGPGTRLTVL.

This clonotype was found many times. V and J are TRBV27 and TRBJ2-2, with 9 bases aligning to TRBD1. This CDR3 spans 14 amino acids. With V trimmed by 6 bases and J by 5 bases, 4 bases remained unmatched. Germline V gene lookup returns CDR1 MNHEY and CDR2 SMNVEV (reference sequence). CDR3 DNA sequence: TGTGCCAGCAGGACAGGGGGAGTAACCGGGGAGCTGTTTTTT. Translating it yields CASRTGGVTGELFF.

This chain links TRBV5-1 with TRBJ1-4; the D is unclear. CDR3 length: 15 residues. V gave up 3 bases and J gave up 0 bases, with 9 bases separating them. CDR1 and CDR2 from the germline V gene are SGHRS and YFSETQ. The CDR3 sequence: CASSSGLATNEKLFF. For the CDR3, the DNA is TGCGCCAGCAGCTCCGGTCTAGCAACTAATGAAAAACTGTTTTTT.

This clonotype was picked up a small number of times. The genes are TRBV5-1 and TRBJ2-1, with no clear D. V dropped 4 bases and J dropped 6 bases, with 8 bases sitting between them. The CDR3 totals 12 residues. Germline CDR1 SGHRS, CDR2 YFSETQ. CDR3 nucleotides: TGCGCCAGCAGCGCGACTTCCAATGAGCAGTTCTTC. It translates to CASSATSNEQFF.

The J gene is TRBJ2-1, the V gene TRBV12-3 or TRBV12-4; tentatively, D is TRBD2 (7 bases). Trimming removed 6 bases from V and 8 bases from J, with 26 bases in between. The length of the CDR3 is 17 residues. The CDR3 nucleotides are TGTGCCAGCAGCTCGCCCACCATTGGGGGGGCCGGTGATGAGCAGTTCTTC. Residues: CASSSPTIGGAGDEQFF.